These 7 T cell receptor beta chains originate from one sample sequenced in a study of cytomegalovirus exposure and HLA in healthy donors listed by TCRdb under 2017. Library method: the immunoSEQ multiplex PCR assay. A mixture of 60 forward primers for TCR Vbeta segments and 13 reverse primers for TCR Jbeta segments was used in the multiplex PCR. In its TCRdb copy, this immuneACCESS table keeps in-frame sequences only and misses some clones. Where compared with another copy, unresolved V genes explain less than half of these, and the others have no known cause. For this sample there are more than 60,000 clones; just under 80% appear just once. Approximately 8.9% of the sample is in the top ten clones. The sequenced material came from PBMCs. The origin of the receptors is a woman in her thirties or forties in good health and CMV-seropositive.

V is TRBV18 and J is TRBJ2-5; D is possibly TRBD2 (5 bases). Between the trimmed V and J ends, which lost 0 bases and 1 base, there was a span of 9 bases. The CDR3 runs 15 residues. The germline gives CDR1 KGHSH, CDR2 LQKENI. In nucleotides, the CDR3 is TGTGCCAGCTCACCACCTTCAAGCGGCCAAGAGACCCAGTACTTC. Amino acid sequence: CASSPPSSGQETQYF.

Only one count was recorded for this clone. This rearrangement joins TRBV19 to TRBJ2-7, with 8 bases matching TRBD1. There are 13 residues in the CDR3. Per germline, CDR1 LNHDA and CDR2 SQIVND (reference sequence). With 5 bases clipped from V and 1 base from J, the junction kept 1 base outside the gene matches. The CDR3 protein is CASSWDRSYEQYF. As DNA, the CDR3 is TGTGCCAGTAGTTGGGACAGGTCCTACGAGCAGTACTTC.

The genes are TRBV9 and TRBJ2-2, with TRBD1 as a possible D gene (6 bases). The CDR3 loop spans 14 amino acids. CDR1 and CDR2 (germline): SGDLS, YYNGEE. The germline V and J ends were trimmed by 6 bases and 4 bases, with 13 bases remaining between them. The CDR3 DNA sequence: TGTGCCAGCAATGAACAGGGTATCACCGGGGAGCTGTTTTTT. Amino acid sequence: CASNEQGITGELFF. Using reference TRBV9 and TRBJ2-2 for the parts outside the CDR3, the full variable domain is DSGVTQTPKHLITATGQRVTLRCSPRSGDLSVYWYQQSLDQGLQFLIQYYNGEERAKGNILERFSAQQFPDLHSELNLSSLELGDSALYFCASNEQGITGELFFGEGSRLTVL.

J is TRBJ2-7 and V is TRBV28, with 7 bases identical to TRBD1. This CDR3 comprises 16 residues. Germline CDR1 and CDR2: MDHEN and SYDVKM. With V trimmed by 5 bases and J by 3 bases, 13 bases remained unmatched. The CDR3 loop is CASSLQVWTGGYEQYF. The CDR3 DNA follows: TGTGCCAGCAGTCTGCAGGTGTGGACAGGCGGCTACGAGCAGTACTTC. Looking up the rest from reference TRBV28 and TRBJ2-7 gives the full variable domain: DVKVTQSSRYLVKRTGEKVFLECVQDMDHENMFWYRQDPGLGLRLIYFSYDVKMKEKGDIPEGYSVSREKKERFSLILESASTNQTSMYLCASSLQVWTGGYEQYFGPGTRLTVT.

This chain uses TRBV11-2 with TRBJ2-4, with D possibly TRBD1 on 6 matching bases. From germline, CDR1 is SGHAT and CDR2 FQNNGV. The CDR3 length is 14 residues. Trimming pared 6 bases from V and 6 bases from J, leaving 15 bases between. The CDR3 DNA reads TGTGCCAGCAGTTCTCTAAAGGGGGTAAACATTCAGTACTTC. It translates to CASSSLKGVNIQYF. The whole variable domain, remainder taken from reference TRBV11-2 and TRBJ2-4, is EAGVAQSPRYKIIEKRQSVAFWCNPISGHATLYWYQQILGQGPKLLIQFQNNGVVDDSQLPKDRFSAERLKGVDSTLKIQPAKLEDSAVYLCASSSLKGVNIQYFGAGTRLSVL.

The count of this clone is one. The chain uses TRBV30 and TRBJ2-5; D is uncertain. CDR1 is GTSNPN, CDR2 SVGIG, per germline (reference sequence). The CDR3 loop spans 12 amino acids. V was shortened by 3 bases and J by 5 bases, with 10 bases between the two germline ends. The CDR3 DNA sequence: TGTGCCTGGAGCATCCGAGGCGAGACCCAGTACTTC. This encodes CAWSIRGETQYF.

The rearrangement joins TRBV29-1 to TRBJ2-7; 7 positions agree with TRBD1. Germline CDR1 is SQVTM and CDR2 is ANQGSEA. The CDR3 has 12 amino acids. Germline trimming cut 6 bases from V and 4 bases from J; bases unmatched to any gene: 6. CDR3 residues: CSVDTQGYEQYF. The CDR3 nucleotides are TGCAGCGTGGATACACAGGGGTACGAGCAGTACTTC.